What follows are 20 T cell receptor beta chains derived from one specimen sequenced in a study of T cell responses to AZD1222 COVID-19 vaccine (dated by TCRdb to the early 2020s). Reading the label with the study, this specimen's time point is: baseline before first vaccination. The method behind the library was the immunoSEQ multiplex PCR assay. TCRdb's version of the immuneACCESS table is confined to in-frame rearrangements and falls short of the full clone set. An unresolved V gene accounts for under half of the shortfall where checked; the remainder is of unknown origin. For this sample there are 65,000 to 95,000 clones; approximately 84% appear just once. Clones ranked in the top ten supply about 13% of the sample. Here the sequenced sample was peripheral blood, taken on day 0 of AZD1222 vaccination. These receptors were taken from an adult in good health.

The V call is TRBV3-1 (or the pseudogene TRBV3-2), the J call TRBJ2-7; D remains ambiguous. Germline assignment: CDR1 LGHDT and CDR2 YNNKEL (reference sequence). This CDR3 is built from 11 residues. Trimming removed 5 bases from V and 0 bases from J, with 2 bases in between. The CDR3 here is CASSTSYEQYF. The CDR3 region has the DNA TGTGCCAGCAGCACCTCCTACGAGCAGTACTTC.

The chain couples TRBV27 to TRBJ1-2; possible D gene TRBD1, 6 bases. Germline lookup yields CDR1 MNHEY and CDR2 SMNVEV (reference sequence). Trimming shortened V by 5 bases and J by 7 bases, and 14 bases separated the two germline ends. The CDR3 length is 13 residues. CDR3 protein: CASSPTQGSGYTF. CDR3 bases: TGTGCCAGCAGTCCCACCCAGGGGAGTGGCTACACCTTC.

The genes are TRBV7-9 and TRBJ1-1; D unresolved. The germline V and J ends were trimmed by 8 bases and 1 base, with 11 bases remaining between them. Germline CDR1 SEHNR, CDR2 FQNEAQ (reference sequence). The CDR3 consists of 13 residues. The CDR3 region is CASGQSSNTEAFF. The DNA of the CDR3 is TGTGCCAGCGGCCAATCCTCGAACACTGAAGCTTTCTTT. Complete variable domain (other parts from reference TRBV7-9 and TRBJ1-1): DTGVSQNPRHKITKRGQNVTFRCDPISEHNRLYWYRQTLGQGPEFLTYFQNEAQLEKSRLLSDRFSAERPKGSFSTLEIQRTEQGDSAMYLCASGQSSNTEAFFGQGTRLTVV.

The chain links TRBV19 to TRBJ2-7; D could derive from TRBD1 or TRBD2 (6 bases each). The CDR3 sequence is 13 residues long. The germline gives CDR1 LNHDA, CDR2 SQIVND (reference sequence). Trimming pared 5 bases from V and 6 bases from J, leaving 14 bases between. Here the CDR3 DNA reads TGTGCCAGTAGTGGGGGGCCCGCGGGCGAGCAGTACTTC. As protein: CASSGGPAGEQYF.

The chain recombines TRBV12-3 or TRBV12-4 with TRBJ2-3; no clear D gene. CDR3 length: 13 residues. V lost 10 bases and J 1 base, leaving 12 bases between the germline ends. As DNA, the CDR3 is TGTGCCACCACTGGGTGGGGCACAGATACGCAGTATTTT. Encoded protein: CATTGWGTDTQYF.

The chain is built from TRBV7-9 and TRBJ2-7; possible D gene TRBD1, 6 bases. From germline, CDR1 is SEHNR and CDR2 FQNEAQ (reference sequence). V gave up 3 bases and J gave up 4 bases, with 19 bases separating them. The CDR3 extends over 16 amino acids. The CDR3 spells CASSLNVLGQLYEQYF. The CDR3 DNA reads TGTGCCAGCAGCTTGAACGTCTTGGGACAATTGTACGAGCAGTACTTC.

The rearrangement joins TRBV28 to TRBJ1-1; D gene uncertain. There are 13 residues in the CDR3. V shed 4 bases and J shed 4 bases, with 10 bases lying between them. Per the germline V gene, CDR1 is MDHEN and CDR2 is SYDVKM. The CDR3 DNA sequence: TGTGCCAGCAGTTGGGCGGGTGGCACTGAAGCTTTCTTT. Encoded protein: CASSWAGGTEAFF. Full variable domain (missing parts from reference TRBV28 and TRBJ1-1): DVKVTQSSRYLVKRTGEKVFLECVQDMDHENMFWYRQDPGLGLRLIYFSYDVKMKEKGDIPEGYSVSREKKERFSLILESASTNQTSMYLCASSWAGGTEAFFGQGTRLTVV.

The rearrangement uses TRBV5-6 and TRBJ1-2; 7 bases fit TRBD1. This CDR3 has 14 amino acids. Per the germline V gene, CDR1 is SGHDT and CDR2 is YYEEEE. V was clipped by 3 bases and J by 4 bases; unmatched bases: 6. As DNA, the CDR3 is TGTGCCAGCAGCTACGCAGACAGGGCCTATGGCTACACCTTC. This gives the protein CASSYADRAYGYTF.

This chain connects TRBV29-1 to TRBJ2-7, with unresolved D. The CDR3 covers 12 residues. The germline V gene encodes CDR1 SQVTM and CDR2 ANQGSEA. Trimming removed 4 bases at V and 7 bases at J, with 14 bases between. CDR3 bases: TGCAGCGTTGTAGGGTCTCGAGGAGAGCAGTACTTC. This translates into CSVVGSRGEQYF.

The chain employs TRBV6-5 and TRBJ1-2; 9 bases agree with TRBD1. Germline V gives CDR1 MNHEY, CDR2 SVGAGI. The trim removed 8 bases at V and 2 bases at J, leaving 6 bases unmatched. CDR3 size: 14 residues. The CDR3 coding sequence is TGTGCCAGCTTAGCCGGGACAGGGAACTATGGCTACACCTTC. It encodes CASLAGTGNYGYTF.

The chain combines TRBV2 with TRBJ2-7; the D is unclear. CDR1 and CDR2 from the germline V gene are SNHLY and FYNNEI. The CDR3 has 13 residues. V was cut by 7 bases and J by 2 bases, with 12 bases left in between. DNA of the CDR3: TGTGCCAGCAACCCAGGTACAGCCTACGAGCAGTACTTC. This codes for CASNPGTAYEQYF.

In DNA, the CDR3 is TGCAGTGCTAGTCGCGGAGGCGGAGGTAGCGAGCAGTACTTC. Protein: CSASRGGGGSEQYF. The J gene is TRBJ2-7, the V gene TRBV20-1, with TRBD2 as a possible D gene (5 bases). From germline, CDR1 is DFQATT and CDR2 SNEGSKA (reference sequence). The CDR3 extends over 14 amino acids. Trimming took 3 bases from V and 6 from J, leaving 18 bases between them.

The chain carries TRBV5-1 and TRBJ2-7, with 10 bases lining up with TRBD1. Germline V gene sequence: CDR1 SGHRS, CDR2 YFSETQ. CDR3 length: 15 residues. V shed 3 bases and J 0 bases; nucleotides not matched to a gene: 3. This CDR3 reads CASSSGTGASYEQYF. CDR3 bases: TGCGCCAGCAGCTCCGGGACAGGGGCCTCCTACGAGCAGTACTTC.

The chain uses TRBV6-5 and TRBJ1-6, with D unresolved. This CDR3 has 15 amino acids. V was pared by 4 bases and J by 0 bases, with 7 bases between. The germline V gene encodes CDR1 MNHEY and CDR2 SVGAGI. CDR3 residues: CASSFGISYNSPLHF. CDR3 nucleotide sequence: TGTGCCAGCAGTTTTGGGATCTCCTATAATTCACCCCTCCACTTT.

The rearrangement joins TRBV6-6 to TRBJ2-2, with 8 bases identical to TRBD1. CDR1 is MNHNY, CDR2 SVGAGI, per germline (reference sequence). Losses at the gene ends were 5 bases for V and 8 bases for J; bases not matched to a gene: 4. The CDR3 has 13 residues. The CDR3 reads CASSRTGSGELFF. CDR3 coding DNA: TGTGCCAGCAGTCGGACAGGGTCTGGGGAGCTGTTTTTT.

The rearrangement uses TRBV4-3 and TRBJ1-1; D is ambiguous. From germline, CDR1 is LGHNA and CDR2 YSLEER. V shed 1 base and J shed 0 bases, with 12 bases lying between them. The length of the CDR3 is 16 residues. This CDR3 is CASSQGRGRLNTEAFF. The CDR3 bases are TGCGCCAGCAGCCAAGGTCGAGGCAGATTGAACACTGAAGCTTTCTTT.

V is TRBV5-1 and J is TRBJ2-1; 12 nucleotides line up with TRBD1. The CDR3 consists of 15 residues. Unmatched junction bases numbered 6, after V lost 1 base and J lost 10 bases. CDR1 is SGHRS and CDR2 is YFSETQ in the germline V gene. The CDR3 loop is CASSLIGTGGDEQFF. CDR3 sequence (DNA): TGCGCCAGCAGCTTGATCGGGACAGGGGGCGACGAGCAGTTCTTC.

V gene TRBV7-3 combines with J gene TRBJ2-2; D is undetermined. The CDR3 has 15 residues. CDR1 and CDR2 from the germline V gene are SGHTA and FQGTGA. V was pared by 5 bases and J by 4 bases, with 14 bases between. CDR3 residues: CASSTASRATGELFF. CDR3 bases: TGTGCCAGCAGCACCGCGTCCCGGGCCACCGGGGAGCTGTTTTTT.

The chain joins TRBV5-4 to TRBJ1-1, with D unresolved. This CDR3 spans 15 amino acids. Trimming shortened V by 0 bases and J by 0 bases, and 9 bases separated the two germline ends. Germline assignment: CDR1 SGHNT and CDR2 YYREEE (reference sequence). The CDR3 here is CASSLAVQMNTEAFF. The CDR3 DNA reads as TGTGCCAGCAGCTTGGCGGTACAAATGAACACTGAAGCTTTCTTT.

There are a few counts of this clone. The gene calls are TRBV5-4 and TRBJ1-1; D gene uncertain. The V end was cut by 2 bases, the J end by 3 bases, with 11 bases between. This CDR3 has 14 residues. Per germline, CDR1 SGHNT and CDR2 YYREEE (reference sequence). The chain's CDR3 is CASSLSRGYTEAFF. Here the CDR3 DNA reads TGTGCCAGCAGCTTATCACGAGGCTACACTGAAGCTTTCTTT.